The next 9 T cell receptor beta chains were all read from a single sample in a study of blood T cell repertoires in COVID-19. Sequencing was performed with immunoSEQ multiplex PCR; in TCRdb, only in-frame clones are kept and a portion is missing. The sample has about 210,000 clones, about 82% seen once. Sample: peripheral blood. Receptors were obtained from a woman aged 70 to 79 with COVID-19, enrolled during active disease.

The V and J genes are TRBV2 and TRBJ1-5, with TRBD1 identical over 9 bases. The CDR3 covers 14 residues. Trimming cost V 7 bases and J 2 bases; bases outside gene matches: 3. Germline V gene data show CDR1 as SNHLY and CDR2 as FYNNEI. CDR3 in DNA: TGTGCCAGCAAGGACAGGGGTGGCAATCAGCCCCAGCATTTT. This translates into CASKDRGGNQPQHF.

The CDR3 DNA follows: TGTGCCAGCAGTGAATCCCTAGGGACAGGGGGGAGCCCAGGGCAGTTCTTC. Its translation is CASSESLGTGGSPGQFF. The chain joins TRBV6-1 to TRBJ2-1; 11 bases map to TRBD1. Losses at the gene ends were 2 bases for V and 12 bases for J; bases not matched to a gene: 15. CDR1 and CDR2 (germline): MNHNS, SASEGT. CDR3 length: 17 amino acids.

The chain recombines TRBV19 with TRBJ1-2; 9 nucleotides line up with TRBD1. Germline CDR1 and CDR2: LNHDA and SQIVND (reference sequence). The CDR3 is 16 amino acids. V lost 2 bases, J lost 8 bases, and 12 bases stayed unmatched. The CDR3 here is CASSINRGGQGGGYTF. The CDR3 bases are TGTGCCAGTAGTATAAACCGGGGGGGACAGGGTGGCGGCTACACCTTC.

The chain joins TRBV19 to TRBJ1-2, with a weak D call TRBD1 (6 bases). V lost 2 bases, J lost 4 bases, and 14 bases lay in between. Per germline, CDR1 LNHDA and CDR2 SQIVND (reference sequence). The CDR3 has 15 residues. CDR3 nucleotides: TGTGCCAGTAGTATAAGCGGGGGGCCCGCCTATGGCTACACCTTC. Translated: CASSISGGPAYGYTF.

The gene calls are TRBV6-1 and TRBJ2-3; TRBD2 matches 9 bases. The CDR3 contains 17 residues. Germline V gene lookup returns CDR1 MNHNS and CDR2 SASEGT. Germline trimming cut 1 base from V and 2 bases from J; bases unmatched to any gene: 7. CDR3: CASSEGLTSGNTDTQYF. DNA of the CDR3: TGTGCCAGCAGTGAAGGACTGACTAGCGGAAACACAGATACGCAGTATTTT.

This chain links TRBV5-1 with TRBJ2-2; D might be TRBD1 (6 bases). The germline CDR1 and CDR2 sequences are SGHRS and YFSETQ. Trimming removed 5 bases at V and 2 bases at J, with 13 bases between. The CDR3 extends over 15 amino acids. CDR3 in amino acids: CASRPDRYNTGELFF. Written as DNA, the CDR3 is TGCGCCAGCAGACCCGACAGGTACAACACCGGGGAGCTGTTTTTT.

The CDR3 spells CASSITEAGITPTSTDTQYF. CDR3 bases: TGTGCCAGCAGCATAACTGAAGCGGGAATTACTCCCACTAGCACAGATACGCAGTATTTT. The genes are TRBV21-1 and TRBJ2-3; the table's D call, TRBD2, has no DNA check behind it. TRBV21-1 is a recognized pseudogene. This CDR3 region has 20 residues.

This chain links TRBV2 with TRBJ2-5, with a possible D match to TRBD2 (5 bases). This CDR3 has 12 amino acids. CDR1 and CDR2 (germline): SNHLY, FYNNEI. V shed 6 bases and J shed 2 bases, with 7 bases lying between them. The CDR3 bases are TGTGCCAGCAGGGGGAGTCAAGAGACCCAGTACTTC. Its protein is CASRGSQETQYF. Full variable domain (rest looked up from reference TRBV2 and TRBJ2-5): EPEVTQTPSHQVTQMGQEVILRCVPISNHLYFYWYRQILGQKVEFLVSFYNNEISEKSEIFDDQFSVERPDGSNFTLKIRSTKLEDSAMYFCASRGSQETQYFGPGTRLLVL.

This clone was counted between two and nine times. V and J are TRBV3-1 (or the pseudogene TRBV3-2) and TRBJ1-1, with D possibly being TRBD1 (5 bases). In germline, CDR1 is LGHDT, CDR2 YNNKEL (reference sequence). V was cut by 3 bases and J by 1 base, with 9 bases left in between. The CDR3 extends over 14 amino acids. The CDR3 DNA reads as TGTGCCAGCAGCCAGGGGCATTCGAACACTGAAGCTTTCTTT. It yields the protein CASSQGHSNTEAFF.